The 28 T cell receptor beta chains in this list originate from one sample, sequenced in a study of blood T cell repertoires in COVID-19. Some clones are missing from TCRdb's copy, which holds only in-frame ones; the method was immunoSEQ multiplex PCR. The table has some 120,000 clones, 86% seen once. Sequenced: peripheral blood. The receptors originated from a woman in her fifties or sixties who had recovered from COVID-19.

J is TRBJ1-1 and V is TRBV5-1; no reliable D call. The CDR3 totals 13 residues. In germline, CDR1 is SGHRS, CDR2 YFSETQ. V was pared by 2 bases and J by 4 bases, with 9 bases between. For the CDR3, the DNA is TGCGCCAGCAGCTTACTTGGGCCCACTGAAGCTTTCTTT. Its protein is CASSLLGPTEAFF.

The CDR3 sequence is CASRGLVVGNEQFF. The CDR3 DNA is TGTGCCAGCAGAGGACTAGTGGTAGGCAATGAGCAGTTCTTC. This chain connects TRBV11-2 to TRBJ2-1, with 7 bases matching TRBD2. The CDR3 has 14 amino acids. J gave up 6 bases and V 6 bases, and 8 bases lay outside the gene matches. Looked up from germline, CDR1 is SGHAT and CDR2 is FQNNGV. The whole variable domain, filled in from reference TRBV11-2 and TRBJ2-1, reads EAGVAQSPRYKIIEKRQSVAFWCNPISGHATLYWYQQILGQGPKLLIQFQNNGVVDDSQLPKDRFSAERLKGVDSTLKIQPAKLEDSAVYLCASRGLVVGNEQFFGPGTRLTVL.

The chain combines TRBV2 with TRBJ1-1; D is uncertain. CDR1 and CDR2 (germline): SNHLY, FYNNEI. Trimming pared 6 bases from V and 2 bases from J, leaving 10 bases between. The CDR3 loop spans 13 amino acids. Here the CDR3 reads CASRAQYNTEAFF. The CDR3 region has the DNA TGTGCCAGCAGGGCACAGTACAACACTGAAGCTTTCTTT.

In this sample, this clone turned up a few times. This chain connects TRBV10-1 to TRBJ1-2, with 8 bases lining up with TRBD1. J gave up 6 bases and V 7 bases, and 10 bases lay outside the gene matches. The germline V gene encodes CDR1 WNHNN and CDR2 SYGVQD (reference sequence). CDR3 length: 14 amino acids. The CDR3 region has the DNA TGCGCCAGCACCTGGGGACAGGATTCTCATGGCTACACCTTC. Its protein product is CASTWGQDSHGYTF.

This clone occurred many times. The chain recombines TRBV30 with TRBJ1-5; D is unclear. Germline V lookup: CDR1 GTSNPN, CDR2 SVGIG (reference sequence). This CDR3 comprises 17 residues. Trimming left V 2 bases short and J 6 bases short, with 23 bases between. CDR3 amino acids: CAWSPMRTHLSGQPQHF. Written as DNA, the CDR3 is TGTGCCTGGAGTCCCATGCGGACGCACCTCAGCGGTCAGCCCCAGCATTTT.

The rearrangement uses TRBV13 and TRBJ1-1; D is unresolved. CDR3 length: 13 amino acids. The V and J ends lost 2 bases and 1 base respectively, with 5 bases between them. CDR1 and CDR2 from the germline V gene are PRHDT and FYEKMQ (reference sequence). The CDR3 DNA is TGTGCCAGCAGCTTAACTGCGAACACTGAAGCTTTCTTT. Protein product: CASSLTANTEAFF.

The chain couples TRBV28 to TRBJ1-2; a possible D gene is TRBD1 (6 bases). The germline V gene has CDR1 MDHEN and CDR2 SYDVKM. With 3 bases removed from V and 7 bases from J, the gap between germline ends came to 12 bases. The length of the CDR3 is 13 residues. CDR3 sequence: CASSFPGEFGYTF. The CDR3 nucleotides read TGTGCCAGCAGTTTCCCAGGGGAGTTTGGCTACACCTTC.

This clone occurred a few times. This chain joins TRBV5-6 and TRBJ1-2; a possible D gene is TRBD1 (5 bases). The CDR3 is made up of 15 amino acids. CDR1 is SGHDT and CDR2 is YYEEEE in the germline V gene. V lost 3 bases and J lost 1, with 13 bases in between. The CDR3 nucleotides read TGTGCCAGCAGCTACGATAGGGGACTTAACTATGGCTACACCTTC. Residues: CASSYDRGLNYGYTF.

This chain connects TRBV27 to TRBJ2-5, with 9 nucleotides matching TRBD2. CDR3 length: 16 amino acids. The germline V gene has CDR1 MNHEY and CDR2 SMNVEV (reference sequence). J gave up 5 bases and V 2 bases, and 9 bases lay outside the gene matches. The CDR3 region is CASSLRWAGGPETQYF. The CDR3 coding sequence is TGTGCCAGCAGTTTAAGATGGGCGGGGGGGCCGGAGACCCAGTACTTC.

DNA of the CDR3: TGCGCCAGCAGCTTCGGACAGGGGGTCACTGAAGCTTTCTTT. The encoded protein is CASSFGQGVTEAFF. The chain recombines TRBV5-1 with TRBJ1-1; 10 positions match TRBD1. CDR1 and CDR2 from the germline V gene are SGHRS and YFSETQ. The trim removed 2 bases at V and 4 bases at J, leaving 2 bases unmatched. The CDR3 spans 14 residues. Full variable domain (remainder filled in from reference TRBV5-1 and TRBJ1-1): KAGVTQTPRYLIKTRGQQVTLSCSPISGHRSVSWYQQTPGQGLQFLFEYFSETQRNKGNFPGRFSGRQFSNSRSEMNVSTLELGDSALYLCASSFGQGVTEAFFGQGTRLTVV.

The V and J genes are TRBV7-2 and TRBJ1-2, with D hard to call. The germline V gene has CDR1 SGHTA and CDR2 FQGNSA. Trimming removed 4 bases from V and 4 bases from J, with 10 bases in between. This CDR3 spans 13 amino acids. CDR3 region: CASSSWSSYGYTF. In nucleotides, the CDR3 is TGTGCCAGCAGCTCCTGGTCCAGCTATGGCTACACCTTC.

This chain joins TRBV7-9 and TRBJ2-1; possible D gene TRBD2, 5 bases. The CDR3 spans 13 residues. Germline V gives CDR1 SEHNR, CDR2 FQNEAQ (reference sequence). V was trimmed by 2 bases and J by 6 bases, leaving 8 bases between them. The CDR3 coding sequence is TGTGCCAGCAGCTTAACACTAGTCAATGAGCAGTTCTTC. Residues: CASSLTLVNEQFF.

This clone showed up just a few times. The chain couples TRBV3-1 (or the pseudogene TRBV3-2) to TRBJ1-1; weak D call: TRBD1 (5 bases). The ends were cut back, 4 bases at V and 9 bases at J, with 15 bases in the middle. CDR1 and CDR2 (germline): LGHDT, YNNKEL (reference sequence). The CDR3 contains 13 residues. The CDR3 nucleotides are TGTGCCAGCAGCCCCGAACACCAGGGTAAAGCTTTCTTT. Translated, it gives CASSPEHQGKAFF.

The rearrangement links TRBV7-2 to TRBJ2-4; 7 bases fit TRBD2. The CDR3 has 17 residues. Germline V gene data show CDR1 as SGHTA and CDR2 as FQGNSA. V shed 5 bases and J 0 bases; nucleotides not matched to a gene: 10. The CDR3 here is CASSGFGAGLAKNIQYF. CDR3 sequence (DNA): TGTGCCAGCAGCGGATTCGGAGCGGGACTAGCCAAAAACATTCAGTACTTC.

This chain links TRBV7-8 with TRBJ1-3; no reliable D call. Trimming shortened V by 4 bases and J by 4 bases, and 14 bases separated the two germline ends. The CDR3 is made up of 15 amino acids. Germline loops: CDR1 SGHVS, CDR2 FQNEAQ. The CDR3, as DNA: TGTGCCAGCAGCTCCCAGAGAGCGGAGGGAAACACCATATATTTT. Protein sequence: CASSSQRAEGNTIYF.

This rearrangement joins TRBV5-6 to TRBJ1-1; D gene unclear. The CDR3 runs to 13 residues. V lost 4 bases and J 1 base, leaving 8 bases between the germline ends. Per germline, CDR1 SGHDT and CDR2 YYEEEE. In nucleotides, the CDR3 is TGTGCCAGCAGCCCCGGTTCGAACACTGAAGCTTTCTTT. Encoded protein: CASSPGSNTEAFF.

The V gene is TRBV27, the J gene TRBJ2-7; D is perhaps TRBD2 (7 bases). The CDR3 spans 15 residues. Germline V CDR1 and CDR2: MNHEY, SMNVEV (reference sequence). Trimming left V 5 bases short and J 6 bases short, with 20 bases between. The CDR3 nucleotides read TGTGCCAGCAGTCGTCAGGGGAGGGATGCTGGCGAGCAGTACTTC. Translated: CASSRQGRDAGEQYF.

The chain employs TRBV27 and TRBJ1-1; 7 nucleotides agree with TRBD1. Per germline, CDR1 MNHEY and CDR2 SMNVEV (reference sequence). The CDR3 extends over 14 amino acids. J gave up 4 bases and V 6 bases, and 8 bases lay outside the gene matches. The CDR3 DNA follows: TGTGCCAGCAGGGGGACAGTTCGGATCACTGAAGCTTTCTTT. This translates into CASRGTVRITEAFF.

The chain links TRBV10-3 to TRBJ1-1, with 8 bases matching TRBD1. Germline CDR1 is ENHRY and CDR2 is SYGVKD. CDR3 size: 11 residues. V lost 10 bases and J lost 5; bases outside the gene matches: 3. CDR3 nucleotides: TGTGCCACCCGACAGGGGACTGAAGCTTTCTTT. It is translated as CATRQGTEAFF.

The gene calls are TRBV29-1 and TRBJ2-1; D gene uncertain. Germline CDR1 reads SQVTM; CDR2 reads ANQGSEA. The CDR3 runs 15 residues. Trimming removed 7 bases from V and 2 bases from J, with 18 bases in between. CDR3 amino acids: CSARLRQVTYNEQFF. CDR3 DNA: TGCAGCGCGCGCCTTAGGCAGGTAACCTACAATGAGCAGTTCTTC.

CDR3 protein: CASNWGGGEKLFF. The CDR3 coding sequence is TGTGCCAGCAATTGGGGTGGAGGCGAAAAACTGTTTTTT. The chain uses TRBV12-3 or TRBV12-4 and TRBJ1-4, with D unclear. The ends were cut back, 7 bases at V and 8 bases at J, with 14 bases in the middle. The CDR3 totals 13 residues.

This rearrangement joins TRBV7-2 to TRBJ2-3; 8 bases match TRBD2. J was trimmed by 1 base and V by 3 bases; bases with no gene match: 0. The CDR3 consists of 14 residues. Germline V CDR1 and CDR2: SGHTA, FQGNSA. The CDR3 sequence: CASSFSGGTDTQYF. In DNA, the CDR3 is TGTGCCAGCAGCTTTAGCGGGGGCACAGATACGCAGTATTTT.

J is TRBJ1-5 and V is TRBV4-1; D not resolved. The CDR3 length is 15 residues. Germline CDR1 and CDR2: MGHRA and YSYEKL. The V and J ends lost 0 bases and 4 bases respectively, with 10 bases between them. CDR3 amino acids: CASSQEERRNQPQHF. DNA for the CDR3: TGCGCCAGCAGCCAAGAAGAAAGGCGGAATCAGCCCCAGCATTTT.

This clone was found a few times. V and J are TRBV7-9 and TRBJ1-3; D gene ambiguous. The CDR3 runs 15 residues. V shed 1 base and J shed 0 bases, with 7 bases lying between them. CDR1 and CDR2 from the germline V gene are SEHNR and FQNEAQ (reference sequence). CDR3 bases: TGTGCCAGCAGCTTAGGGCAGATCTCTGGAAACACCATATATTTT. Translated: CASSLGQISGNTIYF.

The V and J genes are TRBV6-5 and TRBJ1-4; 7 bases fit TRBD1. CDR1 is MNHEY, CDR2 SVGAGI, per germline. After removal of 0 bases from V and 5 bases from J, the junction contained 3 bases not matched to a gene. The CDR3 spans 15 residues. Written as DNA, the CDR3 is TGTGCCAGCAGTTACTCGGGGACAGCAAATGAAAAACTGTTTTTT. Protein sequence: CASSYSGTANEKLFF.

V gene TRBV30 combines with J gene TRBJ2-1; 9 bases match TRBD1. V lost 5 bases and J lost 6; bases outside the gene matches: 11. The CDR3 spans 15 residues. CDR1 and CDR2 from the germline V gene are GTSNPN and SVGIG (reference sequence). CDR3 in DNA: TGTGCCTGGGGTCCAGGGACAGGGCTCAGCAATGAGCAGTTCTTC. This encodes CAWGPGTGLSNEQFF.

The chain combines TRBV6-5 with TRBJ1-2; a possible D gene is TRBD1 (6 bases). Germline V gene data show CDR1 as MNHEY and CDR2 as SVGAGI. Trimming pared 7 bases from V and 4 bases from J, leaving 19 bases between. This CDR3 spans 15 amino acids. The CDR3 is CASTLRGGVVYGYTF. CDR3 nucleotide sequence: TGTGCCAGCACCCTTAGGGGGGGAGTCGTCTATGGCTACACCTTC.

The chain uses TRBV7-9 and TRBJ1-2; D not resolved. The CDR3 runs to 14 residues. Per the germline V gene, CDR1 is SEHNR and CDR2 is FQNEAQ (reference sequence). With 2 bases removed from V and 4 bases from J, the gap between germline ends came to 11 bases. CDR3 sequence reads: CASSLLREGYGYTF. In DNA, the CDR3 is TGTGCCAGCAGCTTATTGCGTGAGGGCTATGGCTACACCTTC.